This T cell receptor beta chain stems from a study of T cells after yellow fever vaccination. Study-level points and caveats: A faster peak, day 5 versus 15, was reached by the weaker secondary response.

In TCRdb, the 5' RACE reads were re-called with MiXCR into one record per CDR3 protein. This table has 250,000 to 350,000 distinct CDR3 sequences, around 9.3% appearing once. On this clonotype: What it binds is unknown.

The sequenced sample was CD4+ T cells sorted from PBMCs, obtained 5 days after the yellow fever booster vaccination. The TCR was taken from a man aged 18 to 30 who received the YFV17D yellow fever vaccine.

The CDR3 DNA reads TGCGCCAGCTCCTTACAGGAGATGAACACTGAAGCTTTCTTT. It specifies CASSLQEMNTEAFF. The chain couples TRBV5-1 to TRBJ1-1; tentatively, D is TRBD1 (5 bases). This CDR3 has 14 amino acids. Trimming stripped 7 bases from V and 0 bases from J, with 13 bases between. Germline CDR1 SGHRS, CDR2 YFSETQ.